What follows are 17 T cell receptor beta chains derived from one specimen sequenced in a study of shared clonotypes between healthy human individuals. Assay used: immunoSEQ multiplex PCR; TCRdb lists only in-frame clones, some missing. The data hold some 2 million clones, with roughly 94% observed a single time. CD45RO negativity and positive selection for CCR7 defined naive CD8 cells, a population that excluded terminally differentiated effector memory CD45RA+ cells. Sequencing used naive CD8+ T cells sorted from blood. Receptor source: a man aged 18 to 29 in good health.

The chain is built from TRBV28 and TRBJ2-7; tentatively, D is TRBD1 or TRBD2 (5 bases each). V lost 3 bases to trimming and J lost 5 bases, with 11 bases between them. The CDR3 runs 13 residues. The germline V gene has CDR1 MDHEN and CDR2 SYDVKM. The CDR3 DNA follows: TGTGCCAGCAGTTTCAGGGACCACCACGAGCAGTACTTC. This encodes CASSFRDHHEQYF. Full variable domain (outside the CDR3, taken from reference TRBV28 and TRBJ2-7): DVKVTQSSRYLVKRTGEKVFLECVQDMDHENMFWYRQDPGLGLRLIYFSYDVKMKEKGDIPEGYSVSREKKERFSLILESASTNQTSMYLCASSFRDHHEQYFGPGTRLTVT.

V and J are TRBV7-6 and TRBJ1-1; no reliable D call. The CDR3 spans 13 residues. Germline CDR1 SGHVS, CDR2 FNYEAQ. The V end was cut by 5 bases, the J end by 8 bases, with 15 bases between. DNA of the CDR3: TGTGCCAGCAGCCCGGGCCCGCTGGGGGAAGCTTTCTTT. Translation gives CASSPGPLGEAFF.

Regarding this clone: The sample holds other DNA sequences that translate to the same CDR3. In DNA, the CDR3 is TGTGCCAGCAGTTACTCGCCGGGAGGGGACTATGGCTACACCTTC. This gives the protein CASSYSPGGDYGYTF. The chain uses TRBV6-5 and TRBJ1-2; TRBD1 might be the D (5 bases). V was clipped by 0 bases and J by 3 bases, with 11 bases between them. CDR1 is MNHEY, CDR2 SVGAGI, per germline. This CDR3 has 15 amino acids.

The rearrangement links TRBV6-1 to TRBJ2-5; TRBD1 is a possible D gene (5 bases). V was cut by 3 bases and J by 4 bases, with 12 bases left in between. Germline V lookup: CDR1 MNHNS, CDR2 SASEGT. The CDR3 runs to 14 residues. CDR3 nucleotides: TGTGCCAGCAGTGAGGACAACCCCCGAGAGACCCAGTACTTC. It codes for CASSEDNPRETQYF.

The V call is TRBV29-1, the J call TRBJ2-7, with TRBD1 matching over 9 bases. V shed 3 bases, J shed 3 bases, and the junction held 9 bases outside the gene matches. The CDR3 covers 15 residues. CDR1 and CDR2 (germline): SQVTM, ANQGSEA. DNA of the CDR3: TGCAGCGTTGAGCGGCCGGGACAGGGACACTACGAGCAGTACTTC. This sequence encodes CSVERPGQGHYEQYF.

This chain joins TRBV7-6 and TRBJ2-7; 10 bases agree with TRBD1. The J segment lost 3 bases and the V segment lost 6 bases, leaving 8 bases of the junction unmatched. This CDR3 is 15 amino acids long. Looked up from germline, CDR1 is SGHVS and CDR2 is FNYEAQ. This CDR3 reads CASSSGGQGIYEQYF. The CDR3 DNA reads TGTGCCAGCAGTTCAGGGGGACAGGGGATCTACGAGCAGTACTTC. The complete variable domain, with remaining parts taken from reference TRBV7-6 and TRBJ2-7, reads GAGVSQSPRYKVTKRGQDVALRCDPISGHVSLYWYRQALGQGPEFLTYFNYEAQQDKSGLPNDRFSAERPEGSISTLTIQRTEQRDSAMYRCASSSGGQGIYEQYFGPGTRLTVT.

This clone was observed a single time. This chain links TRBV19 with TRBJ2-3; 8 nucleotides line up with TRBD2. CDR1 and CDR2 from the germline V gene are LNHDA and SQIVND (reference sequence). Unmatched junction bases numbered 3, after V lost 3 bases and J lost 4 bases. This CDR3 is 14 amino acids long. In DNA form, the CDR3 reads TGTGCCAGTAGTATCAGCGGGAGTGCAGATACGCAGTATTTT. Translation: CASSISGSADTQYF.

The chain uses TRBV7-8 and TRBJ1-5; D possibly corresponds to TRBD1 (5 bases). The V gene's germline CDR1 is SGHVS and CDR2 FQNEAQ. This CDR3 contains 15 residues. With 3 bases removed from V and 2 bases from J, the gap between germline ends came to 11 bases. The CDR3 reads CASSFGQQGNQPQHF. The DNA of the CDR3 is TGTGCCAGCAGCTTTGGCCAACAGGGCAATCAGCCCCAGCATTTT.

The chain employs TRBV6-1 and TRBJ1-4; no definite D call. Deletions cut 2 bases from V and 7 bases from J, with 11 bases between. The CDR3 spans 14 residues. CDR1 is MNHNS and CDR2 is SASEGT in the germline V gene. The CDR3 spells CASSESQWGEKLFF. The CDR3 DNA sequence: TGTGCCAGCAGTGAATCTCAGTGGGGTGAAAAACTGTTTTTT.

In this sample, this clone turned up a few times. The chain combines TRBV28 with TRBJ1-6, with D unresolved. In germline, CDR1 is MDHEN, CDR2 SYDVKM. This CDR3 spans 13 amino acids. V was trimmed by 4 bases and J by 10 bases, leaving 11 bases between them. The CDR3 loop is CASSSPDVSPLHF. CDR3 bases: TGTGCCAGCAGTTCCCCGGACGTATCACCCCTCCACTTT.

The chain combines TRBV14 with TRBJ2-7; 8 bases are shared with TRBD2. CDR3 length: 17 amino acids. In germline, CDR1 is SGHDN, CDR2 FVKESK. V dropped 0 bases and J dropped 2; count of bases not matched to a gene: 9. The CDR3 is CASSQDFVGGGTYEQYF. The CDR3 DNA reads TGTGCCAGCAGCCAAGACTTTGTCGGCGGGGGGACCTACGAGCAGTACTTC.

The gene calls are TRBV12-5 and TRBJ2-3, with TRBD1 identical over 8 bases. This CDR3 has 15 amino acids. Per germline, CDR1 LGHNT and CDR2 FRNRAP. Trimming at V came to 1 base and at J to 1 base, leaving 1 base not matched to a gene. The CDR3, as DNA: TGTGCTAGTGGTTTGGAACAGGGGGGCACAGATACGCAGTATTTT. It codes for CASGLEQGGTDTQYF.

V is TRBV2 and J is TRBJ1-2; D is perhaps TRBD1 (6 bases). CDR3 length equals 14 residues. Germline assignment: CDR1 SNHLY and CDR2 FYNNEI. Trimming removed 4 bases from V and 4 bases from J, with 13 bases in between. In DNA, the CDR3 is TGTGCCAGCAGTGGTTCTGGGGGCGGCTATGGCTACACCTTC. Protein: CASSGSGGGYGYTF.

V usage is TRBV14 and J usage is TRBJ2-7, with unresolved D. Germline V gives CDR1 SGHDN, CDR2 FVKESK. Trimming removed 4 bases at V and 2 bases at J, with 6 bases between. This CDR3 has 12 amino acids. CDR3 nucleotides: TGTGCCAGCAGCCCTAGAACCTACGAGCAGTACTTC. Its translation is CASSPRTYEQYF. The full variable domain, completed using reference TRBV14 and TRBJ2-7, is EAGVTQFPSHSVIEKGQTVTLRCDPISGHDNLYWYRRVMGKEIKFLLHFVKESKQDESGMPNNRFLAERTGGTYSTLKVQPAELEDSGVYFCASSPRTYEQYFGPGTRLTVT.

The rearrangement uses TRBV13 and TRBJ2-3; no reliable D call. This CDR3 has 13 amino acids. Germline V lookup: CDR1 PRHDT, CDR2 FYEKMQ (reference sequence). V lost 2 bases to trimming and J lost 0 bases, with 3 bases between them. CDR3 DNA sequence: TGTGCCAGCAGCTTACGGAGCACAGATACGCAGTATTTT. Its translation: CASSLRSTDTQYF.

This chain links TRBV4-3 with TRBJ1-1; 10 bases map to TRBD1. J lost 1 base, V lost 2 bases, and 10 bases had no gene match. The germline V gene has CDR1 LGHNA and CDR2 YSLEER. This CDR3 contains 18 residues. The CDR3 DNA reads TGCGCCAGCAGCCAAACCTGGGGGGACAGGGGAGAGAACACTGAAGCTTTCTTT. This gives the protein CASSQTWGDRGENTEAFF.

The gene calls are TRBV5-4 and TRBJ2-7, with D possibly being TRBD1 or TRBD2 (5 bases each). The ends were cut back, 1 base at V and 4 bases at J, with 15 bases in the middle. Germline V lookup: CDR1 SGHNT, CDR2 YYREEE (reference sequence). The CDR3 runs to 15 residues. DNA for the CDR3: TGTGCCAGCAGCTTGTCGCGATTGAGGGGATACGAGCAGTACTTC. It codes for CASSLSRLRGYEQYF.